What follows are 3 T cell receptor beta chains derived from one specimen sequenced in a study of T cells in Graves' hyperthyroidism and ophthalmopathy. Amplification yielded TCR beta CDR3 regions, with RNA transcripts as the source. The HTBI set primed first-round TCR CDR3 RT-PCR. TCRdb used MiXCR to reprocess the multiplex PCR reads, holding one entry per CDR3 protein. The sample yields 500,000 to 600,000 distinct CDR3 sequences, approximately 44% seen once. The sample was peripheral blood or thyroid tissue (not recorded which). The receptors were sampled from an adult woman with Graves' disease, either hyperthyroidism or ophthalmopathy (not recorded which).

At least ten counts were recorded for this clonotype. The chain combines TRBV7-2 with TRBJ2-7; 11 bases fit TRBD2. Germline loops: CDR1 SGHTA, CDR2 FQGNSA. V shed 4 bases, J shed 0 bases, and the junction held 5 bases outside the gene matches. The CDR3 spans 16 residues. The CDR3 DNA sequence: TGTGCCAGCAGCTGGGGAACTAGCGGGAGCTCCTACGAGCAGTACTTC. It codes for CASSWGTSGSSYEQYF.

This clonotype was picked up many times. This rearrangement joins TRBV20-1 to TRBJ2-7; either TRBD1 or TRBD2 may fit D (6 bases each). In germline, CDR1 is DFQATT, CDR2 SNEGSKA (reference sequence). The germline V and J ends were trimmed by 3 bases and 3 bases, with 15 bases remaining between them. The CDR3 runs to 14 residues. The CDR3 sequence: CSASGRGLLYEQYF. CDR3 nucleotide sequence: TGCAGTGCTAGTGGCAGGGGACTCCTCTACGAGCAGTACTTC.

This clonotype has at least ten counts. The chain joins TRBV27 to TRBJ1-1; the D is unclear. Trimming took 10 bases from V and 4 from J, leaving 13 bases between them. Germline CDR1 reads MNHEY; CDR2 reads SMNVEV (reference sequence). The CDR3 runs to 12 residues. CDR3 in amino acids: CATRGGFTEAFF. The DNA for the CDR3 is TGTGCCACCCGAGGAGGGTTCACTGAAGCTTTCTTT.